This is a list of T cell receptor beta chains from one sample in a study of blood T cell repertoires in COVID-19. Method: immunoSEQ multiplex PCR; TCRdb's copy keeps in-frame clones and lacks some. The data hold 130,000 or so clones, with more than 75% observed a single time. The sequenced sample consisted of peripheral blood. The source of these receptors is a human donor in a cohort sampled during active COVID-19. Each CDR3 is given with its conserved first and last residue. D genes are given only for firm matches. Size values are once, few and many counts, or a class for expanded clones, and some rows have none.

j_call: TRBJ2-3
d_call: NA
clone_size: NA
v_call: TRBV6-4
cdr3_nt: TGTGCCAGCAGTGAGGGCTTACGCAATACGCAGTATTTT
cdr3_aa: CASSEGLRNTQYF

j_call: TRBJ2-7
d_call: NA
clone_size: once
v_call: TRBV7-2
cdr3_nt: TGTGCCAGCAGCTTCAGACAGGTTCTTAGCTACGAGCAGTACTTC
cdr3_aa: CASSFRQVLSYEQYF

j_call: TRBJ1-4
d_call: TRBD1
clone_size: NA
v_call: TRBV5-1
cdr3_nt: TGCGCCAGCAGCATATTACAGGGGGCAGGGGAAAAACTGTTTTTT
cdr3_aa: CASSILQGAGEKLFF

j_call: TRBJ1-2
d_call: TRBD1
clone_size: NA
v_call: TRBV3-1/TRBV3-2
cdr3_nt: TGTGCCAGCAGCCAAGATATTTGGGGACAGGGCTATGGCTACACCTTC
cdr3_aa: CASSQDIWGQGYGYTF

j_call: TRBJ1-2
d_call: TRBD1
clone_size: NA
v_call: TRBV6-5
cdr3_nt: TGTGCCAGCAGTCAACCAGAGACAGGGGTCTATGGCTACACCTTC
cdr3_aa: CASSQPETGVYGYTF

j_call: TRBJ2-1
d_call: TRBD2
clone_size: NA
v_call: TRBV19
cdr3_nt: TGTGCCAGTACCCCCCGGGCGGGAGTCTTCATCAATGAGCAGTTCTTC
cdr3_aa: CASTPRAGVFINEQFF

j_call: TRBJ2-3
d_call: NA
clone_size: NA
v_call: TRBV28
cdr3_nt: TGTGCCAGCAAAACCGGAGGGAGCACAGATACGCAGTATTTT
cdr3_aa: CASKTGGSTDTQYF

j_call: TRBJ1-6
d_call: TRBD1
clone_size: NA
v_call: TRBV2
cdr3_nt: TGTGCCAGCGAACAGGGGAATAATTCACCCCTCCACTTT
cdr3_aa: CASEQGNNSPLHF

j_call: TRBJ2-6
d_call: NA
clone_size: NA
v_call: TRBV6-5
cdr3_nt: TGTGCCAGCAGCTTAACTGGGGCCAACGTCCTGACTTTC
cdr3_aa: CASSLTGANVLTF

j_call: TRBJ1-2
d_call: NA
clone_size: once
v_call: TRBV15
cdr3_nt: TGTGCCACCAGCAGAGATCGGGGGGACTCTGGCTACACCTTC
cdr3_aa: CATSRDRGDSGYTF

j_call: TRBJ2-4
d_call: TRBD1
clone_size: NA
v_call: TRBV6-4
cdr3_nt: TGTGCCAGCAGTGACTCTGGTGGACAGGGAGCCATTCAGTACTTC
cdr3_aa: CASSDSGGQGAIQYF

j_call: TRBJ2-2
d_call: NA
clone_size: NA
v_call: TRBV14
cdr3_nt: TGTGCCAGCAGCAAACAGGGAACCGGGGAGCTGTTTTTT
cdr3_aa: CASSKQGTGELFF

j_call: TRBJ2-7
d_call: TRBD2
clone_size: NA
v_call: TRBV3-1/TRBV3-2
cdr3_nt: TGTGCCAGCAGCCTGCTGACTAGCGGCGTCAACGAGCAGTACTTC
cdr3_aa: CASSLLTSGVNEQYF

j_call: TRBJ1-5
d_call: TRBD1
clone_size: NA
v_call: TRBV19
cdr3_nt: TGTGCCAGTAGTACCCCGGGACAGGCGGGCAATCAGCCCCAGCATTTT
cdr3_aa: CASSTPGQAGNQPQHF

j_call: TRBJ1-4
d_call: TRBD1
clone_size: NA
v_call: TRBV6-1
cdr3_nt: TGTGCCAGCAGTGAAGCGCTCGGGACAGGGGGACGAAAACTGTTTTTT
cdr3_aa: CASSEALGTGGRKLFF

j_call: TRBJ2-3
d_call: TRBD2
clone_size: NA
v_call: TRBV28
cdr3_nt: TGTGCCAGCAGTTTCTATGCGGGAGTGGTAGATACGCAGTATTTT
cdr3_aa: CASSFYAGVVDTQYF

j_call: TRBJ2-3
d_call: NA
clone_size: NA
v_call: TRBV3-1/TRBV3-2
cdr3_nt: TGTGCCAGCAGCCAACACCCCCGCAGGGGCGGCACAGATACGCAGTATTTT
cdr3_aa: CASSQHPRRGGTDTQYF

j_call: TRBJ1-2
d_call: TRBD1
clone_size: NA
v_call: TRBV19
cdr3_nt: TGTGCCAGTAGTATAGCACAGGGGGACTTCTATGGCTACACCTTC
cdr3_aa: CASSIAQGDFYGYTF

j_call: TRBJ2-1
d_call: TRBD2
clone_size: NA
v_call: TRBV5-1
cdr3_nt: TGCGCCAGCAGGACTAGCGGGAGTTTGGGTGATGAGCAGTTCTTC
cdr3_aa: CASRTSGSLGDEQFF

j_call: TRBJ1-2
d_call: NA
clone_size: NA
v_call: TRBV28
cdr3_nt: TGTGCCAGCGATATTCAGGGGCGAAACTATGGCTACACCTTC
cdr3_aa: CASDIQGRNYGYTF

j_call: TRBJ1-2
d_call: NA
clone_size: NA
v_call: TRBV18
cdr3_nt: TGTGCCAGCTCACCACTCGCCCTCACAGGTGGCAACTATGGCTACACCTTC
cdr3_aa: CASSPLALTGGNYGYTF

j_call: TRBJ2-3
d_call: NA
clone_size: NA
v_call: TRBV9
cdr3_nt: TGTGCCAGCAGCGTAGGCGAGCGGGATACGCAGTATTTT
cdr3_aa: CASSVGERDTQYF

j_call: TRBJ1-1
d_call: NA
clone_size: NA
v_call: TRBV6-1
cdr3_nt: TGTGCCAGCAGTGAATACGTGGGAGGATACACTGAAGCTTTCTTT
cdr3_aa: CASSEYVGGYTEAFF

j_call: TRBJ2-1
d_call: NA
clone_size: NA
v_call: TRBV12-2
cdr3_nt: TGTGCAAGTCGTACGACAAATGAGCAGTTCTTC
cdr3_aa: CASRTTNEQFF

j_call: TRBJ2-7
d_call: TRBD1
clone_size: NA
v_call: TRBV12-3/TRBV12-4
cdr3_nt: TGTGCCAGCAGCACAGGGGACTACGAGCAGTACTTC
cdr3_aa: CASSTGDYEQYF

j_call: TRBJ2-1
d_call: NA
clone_size: NA
v_call: TRBV5-6
cdr3_nt: TGTGCCAGCAGCTTGGTTCGAAGCGGTTGGTCCTACAATGAGCAGTTCTTC
cdr3_aa: CASSLVRSGWSYNEQFF

j_call: TRBJ1-5
d_call: NA
clone_size: NA
v_call: TRBV29-1
cdr3_nt: TGCAGCGTTGGGGGAGGGAGTCAGCCCCAGCATTTT
cdr3_aa: CSVGGGSQPQHF

j_call: TRBJ2-7
d_call: NA
clone_size: NA
v_call: TRBV7-9
cdr3_nt: TGTGCCAGCAGCCTTTTGTTTGGCAGGGGAAACGAGCAGTACTTC
cdr3_aa: CASSLLFGRGNEQYF

j_call: TRBJ2-2
d_call: NA
clone_size: NA
v_call: TRBV6-6
cdr3_nt: TGTGCCAGCAGTTCTCACAGGGAATCGAACACCGGGGAGCTGTTTTTT
cdr3_aa: CASSSHRESNTGELFF